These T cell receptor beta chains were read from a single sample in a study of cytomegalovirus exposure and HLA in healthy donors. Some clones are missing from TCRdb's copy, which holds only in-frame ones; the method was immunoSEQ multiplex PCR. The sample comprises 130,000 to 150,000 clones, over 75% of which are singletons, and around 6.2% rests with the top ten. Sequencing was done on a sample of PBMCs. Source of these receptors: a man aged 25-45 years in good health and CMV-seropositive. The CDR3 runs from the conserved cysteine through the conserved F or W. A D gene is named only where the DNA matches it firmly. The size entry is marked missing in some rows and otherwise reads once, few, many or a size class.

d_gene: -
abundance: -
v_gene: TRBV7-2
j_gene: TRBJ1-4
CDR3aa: CASSLGGGWSTNEKLFF
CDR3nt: TGTGCCAGCAGCTTAGGGGGGGGATGGAGTACTAATGAAAAACTGTTTTTT

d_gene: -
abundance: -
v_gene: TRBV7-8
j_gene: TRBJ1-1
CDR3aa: CASTRGGSTEAFF
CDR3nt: TGTGCCAGCACCCGGGGAGGAAGCACTGAAGCTTTCTTT

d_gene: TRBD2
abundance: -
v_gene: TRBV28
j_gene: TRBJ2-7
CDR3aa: CASSPIAGEGYYEQYF
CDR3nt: TGTGCCAGCAGTCCCATAGCGGGAGAAGGGTACTACGAGCAGTACTTC

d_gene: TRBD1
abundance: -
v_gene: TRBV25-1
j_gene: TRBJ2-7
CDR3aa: CASRRDRGYEQYF
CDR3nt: TGTGCCAGCAGACGGGACAGGGGCTACGAGCAGTACTTC

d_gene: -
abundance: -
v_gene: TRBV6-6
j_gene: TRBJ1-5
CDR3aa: CASSYGWGGNDQPQHF
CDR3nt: TGTGCCAGCAGTTACGGATGGGGAGGTAACGATCAGCCCCAGCATTTT

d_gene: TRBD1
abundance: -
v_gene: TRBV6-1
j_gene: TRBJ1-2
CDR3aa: CASSEGDRNYGYTF
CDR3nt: TGTGCCAGCAGTGAAGGGGACAGGAACTATGGCTACACCTTC

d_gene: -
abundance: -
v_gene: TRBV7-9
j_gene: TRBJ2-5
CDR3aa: CASSHRGQETQYF
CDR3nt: TGTGCCAGCAGCCATCGCGGACAAGAGACCCAGTACTTC

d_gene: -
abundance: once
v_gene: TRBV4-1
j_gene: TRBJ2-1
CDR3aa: CASSPGLGSGEQFF
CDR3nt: TGCGCCAGCAGCCCCGGACTGGGTTCCGGTGAGCAGTTCTTC

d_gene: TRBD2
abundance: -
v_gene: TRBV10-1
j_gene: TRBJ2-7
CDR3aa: CASSETSGGYEQYF
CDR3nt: TGCGCCAGCAGTGAGACATCGGGGGGTTACGAGCAGTACTTC

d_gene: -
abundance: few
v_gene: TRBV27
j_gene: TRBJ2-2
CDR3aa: CASSFSRQQNTGELFF
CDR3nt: TGTGCCAGCAGTTTTTCTAGACAGCAGAACACCGGGGAGCTGTTTTTT

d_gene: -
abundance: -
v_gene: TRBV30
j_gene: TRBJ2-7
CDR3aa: CAWSSGHHGGEQYF
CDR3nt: TGTGCCTGGAGTTCGGGACACCATGGAGGCGAGCAGTACTTC

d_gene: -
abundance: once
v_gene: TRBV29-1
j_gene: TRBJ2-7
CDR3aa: CSVRTVSYEQYF
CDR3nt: TGCAGCGTTCGAACGGTCTCCTACGAGCAGTACTTC

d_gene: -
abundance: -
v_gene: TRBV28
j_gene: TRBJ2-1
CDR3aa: CASSLGGSYEQFF
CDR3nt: TGTGCCAGCAGTTTAGGAGGGAGTTATGAGCAGTTCTTC

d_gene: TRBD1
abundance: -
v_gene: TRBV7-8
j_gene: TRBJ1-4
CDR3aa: CASSFRQGDSDEKLFF
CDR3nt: TGTGCCAGCAGCTTTAGACAGGGGGATAGTGATGAAAAACTGTTTTTT